This T cell receptor (beta chain) was identified in a study of T-cell memory formation after mild COVID-19 listed by TCRdb under 2021. For the study in its entirety: Most TCR sequence clusters were specific to one of the two donors. Two young, previously healthy adult volunteers, one female and one male, were included in the cohort. In a couple of donors, T-cell clones that expanded and contracted after mild COVID-19 were tracked by sequencing TCRalpha and TCRbeta repertoires over time. On the study overall, not on this receptor specifically: Contracting CD4+ clones appeared mostly in the CM and EM memory subsets, whereas CD8+ clones were enriched in EMRA. Clones that contracted from day 15 to 85 showed balanced CD4/CD8 phenotypes, whereas a second wave of clones that expanded from day 15 to 37 leaned towards CD4+. The detection of some responding clones in pre-infection memory suggests that pre-existing cross-reactive memory T cells joined the SARS-CoV-2 response. The study covered only two mild cases, and larger cohorts including severe cases with pre-infection samples were considered necessary. Whether the second-wave clones peaking on day 37 were SARS-CoV-2 specific was not confirmed.

Here V drops 7 bases and J drops 4 bases, and the junction holds 3 bases not matched to any gene. Sequences SGHVS (CDR1) and FQNEAQ (CDR2) are obtained from the germline V gene. CDR3 length: 13 amino acids, cysteine to phenylalanine. The sequence is cut down to CDR3 DNA, 39 bases in frame from base 1. Ficoll-Paque density gradient centrifugation was the method used to isolate PBMCs. The data were produced on an Illumina NovaSeq 6000. TCRalpha and TCRbeta cDNA libraries were built by 5'RACE with constant-segment primers, adding sample barcodes and unique molecular identifiers. Trizol reagent was used to extract RNA from every sample. Library amplification was performed in two PCR steps, and a second sample barcode and Illumina TruSeq adapters were introduced in the second step. Sequencing of the libraries was done on an Illumina NovaSeq, producing 2 x 150 bp paired-end reads. Under the source paper's analysis protocol: Demultiplexing of reads and collapsing into UMI-guided consensus sequences were performed with migec v1.2.7. Using mixcr v2.1.11, UMI consensuses were aligned to TRA and TRB V and J templates and then assembled into clonotypes. Expanded or contracted clonotypes were those called significant by both edgeR and NoisET, with noise models trained on biological replicates. edgeR calls used a false discovery rate-adjusted p below 0.01 and a log2 fold-change threshold of 1. PCA with hierarchical clustering of max-normalized trajectories of the 1000 most abundant clonotypes was used as exploratory dynamics analysis. The CD4 or CD8 phenotype of responding clones was assigned using the separately sequenced CD4+ and CD8+ repertoires. Starting from the raw public reads, TCRdb applied fastp trimming at Q25, assembled clones with MiXCR and retained in-frame beta chains. Each CDR3 protein gets just one entry, which takes the most common genes and DNA from the rows behind it. The V and J calls and clone size are TCRdb's, not the authors'. Counted in this sample were some 310,000 distinct CDR3 sequences; 20% to 25% of them appeared once. The top ten constitute roughly 23% of the sample.

In the case of this clonotype: Its antigen is currently not known. Base qualities were left out, and no much larger clone turns up one base away.

The sequence was collected from a man aged 18 to 29 who had mild COVID-19 (a few samples of this study predate the infection). The sample titles of this study are shuffled in the database, so cell type and time point are left out; the donor was told from shared clones. Recombination connected TRBV7-8 to TRBJ2-2; 7 central nucleotides agree with TRBD1. The sequenced material came from PBMCs or a T cell subset sorted from them (not recorded which). The base sequence is TGTGCCAGCAAAGACAGGGCCACCGGGGAGCTGTTTTTT. It codes for CASKDRATGELFF.